One sample yielded the 4 T cell receptor beta chains listed below, sequenced in a study of cytomegalovirus exposure and HLA in healthy donors. Here immunoSEQ multiplex PCR was the method, and the copy in TCRdb shows in-frame clones only, minus some. The sample has 150,000 or so clones, nearly 90% seen once. Sequencing used PBMCs. These receptors all stem from a woman in her late teens or twenties in good health and CMV-seronegative.

This chain links TRBV4-1 with TRBJ2-7; 7 nucleotides match TRBD1. Looked up from germline, CDR1 is MGHRA and CDR2 is YSYEKL. V shed 4 bases and J 4 bases; nucleotides not matched to a gene: 13. The CDR3 sequence is 16 residues long. The CDR3 here is CASSPLPTGVGYEQYF. DNA for the CDR3: TGCGCCAGCAGCCCCCTACCAACAGGGGTTGGGTACGAGCAGTACTTC.

Comment on this clone: The junction and the germline gene differ at one end; a read error may be behind it. This chain uses TRBV5-1 with TRBJ1-1; no clear D gene. This CDR3 spans 14 amino acids. CDR1 is SGHRS and CDR2 is YFSETQ in the germline V gene. DNA of the CDR3: TGCGCCAGCACGCTAGTCGGTGCTGGCGACCCAAGGCTCTTT. It specifies CASTLVGAGDPRLF.

The chain links TRBV28 to TRBJ1-2; D uncertain. Between the trimmed V and J ends, which lost 7 bases and 5 bases, there was a span of 11 bases. Germline V CDR1 and CDR2: MDHEN, SYDVKM. The length of the CDR3 is 12 residues. DNA for the CDR3: TGTGCCAGCACCACCTCGGGTTATGGCTACACCTTC. This sequence encodes CASTTSGYGYTF.

V is TRBV2 and J is TRBJ1-2, with 10 bases matching TRBD1. Germline lookup yields CDR1 SNHLY and CDR2 FYNNEI. Germline trimming cut 4 bases from V and 8 bases from J; bases unmatched to any gene: 7. The length of the CDR3 is 14 residues. CDR3 protein: CASSAEGQGIGYTF. The CDR3 coding sequence is TGTGCCAGCAGTGCGGAGGGACAGGGGATAGGCTACACCTTC.